This passage covers 10 T cell receptor beta chains from one sample sequenced in a study of blood T cell repertoires in COVID-19. Here immunoSEQ multiplex PCR was the method, and the copy in TCRdb shows in-frame clones only, minus some. The profile shows 100,000 to 150,000 clones, under 85% of them singletons. Material: peripheral blood. These TCRs come from a man between 60 and 70 years old with acute or convalescent COVID-19.

V is TRBV28 and J is TRBJ1-2; no firm D call. V lost 8 bases, J lost 6 bases, and 13 bases lay in between. This CDR3 has 12 residues. CDR1 and CDR2 (germline): MDHEN, SYDVKM. The CDR3 sequence is CASETSGHGYTF. The CDR3 nucleotides are TGTGCCAGCGAAACTAGTGGGCATGGCTACACCTTC.

The rearrangement links TRBV28 to TRBJ2-7, with a tentative D call TRBD2 (7 bases). V lost 6 bases and J 3 bases, leaving 12 bases between the germline ends. CDR3 length equals 13 residues. The germline V gene encodes CDR1 MDHEN and CDR2 SYDVKM. The CDR3 DNA sequence: TGTGCCAGCAGCGGAGGGGGGGTCTACGAGCAGTACTTC. This gives the protein CASSGGGVYEQYF.

The rearrangement uses TRBV6-5 and TRBJ2-7, with 8 nucleotides matching TRBD2. Germline trimming cut 7 bases from V and 0 bases from J; bases unmatched to any gene: 8. Germline-derived CDR1 and CDR2 are MNHEY and SVGAGI. The length of the CDR3 is 15 residues. In nucleotides, the CDR3 is TGTGCCAGCAATAAAGGCACTAGCGGCTCCTACGAGCAGTACTTC. As protein: CASNKGTSGSYEQYF.

This CDR3 reads CASSKGGQGQDEQFF. CDR3 bases: TGTGCCAGCAGCAAAGGCGGACAGGGGCAGGATGAGCAGTTCTTC. V is TRBV21-1 and J is TRBJ2-1; TRBD1 reflects the table's D call only, with no check against the DNA. TRBV21-1 is shown as a pseudogene. The CDR3 spans 15 residues.

J is TRBJ2-3 and V is TRBV9; D is unresolved. V lost 4 bases and J lost 0, with 15 bases in between. This CDR3 comprises 16 residues. The germline gives CDR1 SGDLS, CDR2 YYNGEE. The CDR3 protein is CASSPAAHPSTDTQYF. The CDR3 nucleotides are TGTGCCAGCAGCCCCGCGGCCCACCCTAGCACAGATACGCAGTATTTT.

This clone has just one count. The chain combines TRBV5-1 with TRBJ2-5; possible D gene TRBD1, 6 bases. Germline assignment: CDR1 SGHRS and CDR2 YFSETQ. V was shortened by 2 bases and J by 5 bases, with 19 bases between the two germline ends. The CDR3 totals 16 residues. CDR3 nucleotide sequence: TGCGCCAGCAGCTTAACAGGGTGGGAACCTTCTGAGACCCAGTACTTC. Translation gives CASSLTGWEPSETQYF.

DNA of the CDR3: TGTGCCATCAGCGATCAAAAAACGGCGGGGTACAATGAGCAGTTCTTC. Amino acids: CAISDQKTAGYNEQFF. The gene calls are TRBV10-3 and TRBJ2-1, with D possibly matching TRBD2 (6 bases). V was clipped by 6 bases and J by 4 bases, with 19 bases between them. The CDR3 is made up of 16 amino acids. The germline gives CDR1 ENHRY, CDR2 SYGVKD.

The rearrangement joins TRBV7-8 to TRBJ2-7; TRBD1 matches 9 bases. Losses at the gene ends were 5 bases for V and 6 bases for J; bases not matched to a gene: 8. Germline CDR1 reads SGHVS; CDR2 reads FQNEAQ. The CDR3 extends over 14 amino acids. The CDR3 loop reads CASSRGQGSAEQYF. In DNA form, the CDR3 reads TGTGCCAGCAGCCGCGGACAGGGGTCTGCCGAGCAGTACTTC.

V and J are TRBV7-9 and TRBJ1-5, with unresolved D. V was pared by 5 bases and J by 5 bases, with 19 bases between. This CDR3 region has 16 residues. Germline-derived CDR1 and CDR2 are SEHNR and FQNEAQ (reference sequence). For the CDR3, the DNA is TGTGCCAGCAGCCTAATGTCTGTAGGTGCGGATCAGCCCCAGCATTTT. Encoded protein: CASSLMSVGADQPQHF.

The rearrangement links TRBV28 to TRBJ2-7; the match to TRBD2 covers 10 bases. V gave up 8 bases and J gave up 1 base; unmatched junction bases: 5. Germline V gene data show CDR1 as MDHEN and CDR2 as SYDVKM. The CDR3 runs to 14 residues. The CDR3 protein is CASLGTSASYEQYF. The CDR3 nucleotides are TGTGCCAGCCTCGGGACTAGCGCATCCTACGAGCAGTACTTC.